The 14 T cell receptor beta chains presented below share a single source sample, sequenced in a study of cytomegalovirus exposure and HLA in healthy donors. With 60 Vbeta and 13 Jbeta primers, the PCR was carried out. The repertoire was sequenced with immunoSEQ multiplex PCR; TCRdb's copy has only in-frame clones and lacks some. The sample gives about 90,000 clones, 67% of which show up once; about 2% is in the top ten. Sequences were obtained from PBMCs. Every receptor here comes from a man younger than 45 in good health and CMV-seronegative.

The chain couples TRBV2 to TRBJ2-7; 9 bases map to TRBD1. Trimming removed 7 bases from V and 5 bases from J; junction bases left unmatched: 9. CDR3 length: 14 residues. Germline V gene lookup returns CDR1 SNHLY and CDR2 FYNNEI. The CDR3 spells CASKRIQGADEQYF. CDR3 coding DNA: TGTGCCAGCAAACGCATACAGGGGGCCGACGAGCAGTACTTC.

The chain uses TRBV7-3 and TRBJ2-7; 9 nucleotides align to TRBD2. Germline lookup yields CDR1 SGHTA and CDR2 FQGTGA. The CDR3 length is 15 residues. V gave up 2 bases and J gave up 2 bases; unmatched junction bases: 4. The chain's CDR3 is CASSLAAGGPYEQYF. In DNA, the CDR3 is TGTGCCAGCAGCTTAGCTGCGGGAGGGCCCTACGAGCAGTACTTC. Looking up the rest from reference TRBV7-3 and TRBJ2-7 gives the full variable domain: GAGVSQTPSNKVTEKGKYVELRCDPISGHTALYWYRQSLGQGPEFLIYFQGTGAADDSGLPNDRFFAVRPEGSVSTLKIQRTERGDSAVYLCASSLAAGGPYEQYFGPGTRLTVT.

CDR3 in amino acids: CSVRGGIEAFF. For the CDR3, the DNA is TGCAGCGTTAGGGGAGGCATTGAAGCTTTCTTT. The gene calls are TRBV29-1 and TRBJ1-1; the D gene is possibly TRBD1 (5 bases). The CDR3 length is 11 residues. Germline CDR1 SQVTM, CDR2 ANQGSEA. Trimming pared 5 bases from V and 7 bases from J, leaving 11 bases between.

The rearrangement joins TRBV6-4 to TRBJ1-2; no clear D. Germline V gene sequence: CDR1 MRHNA, CDR2 SNTAGT. The germline V and J ends were trimmed by 5 bases and 4 bases, with 14 bases remaining between them. There are 14 residues in the CDR3. CDR3 region: CASSPDEGSYGYTF. The CDR3 nucleotides are TGTGCCAGCAGTCCGGACGAGGGCAGCTATGGCTACACCTTC.

This CDR3 is CASSVAGQANYGYTF. CDR3 bases: TGTGCCAGCAGCGTAGCGGGACAGGCTAACTATGGCTACACCTTC. This chain links TRBV9 with TRBJ1-2; TRBD1 aligns across 8 bases. Trimming at V came to 0 bases and at J to 0 bases, leaving 1 base not matched to a gene. Germline lookup yields CDR1 SGDLS and CDR2 YYNGEE. The CDR3 runs 15 residues.

A remark on this clone: Germline is not matched at one junction end, which may reflect a read error. The J gene is TRBJ1-1, the V gene TRBV7-9; D ambiguous. Germline V CDR1 and CDR2: SEHNR, FQNEAQ (reference sequence). The CDR3 is 12 amino acids. The CDR3 DNA follows: TGTTCCAGCAGCTTTGCCGGGTCTGAAGCTTTCTTT. Translated, it gives CSSSFAGSEAFF. The complete variable domain, with remaining parts taken from reference TRBV7-9 and TRBJ1-1, reads DTGVSQNPRHKITKRGQNVTFRCDPISEHNRLYWYRQTLGQGPEFLTYFQNEAQLEKSRLLSDRFSAERPKGSFSTLEIQRTEQGDSAMYLCSSSFAGSEAFFGQGTRLTVV.

This clone was counted a few times. This chain links TRBV19 with TRBJ2-7, with D unclear. V was pared by 9 bases and J by 6 bases, with 6 bases between. Germline values: CDR1 LNHDA, CDR2 SQIVND (reference sequence). The CDR3 consists of 9 residues. CDR3 loop: CARHSEQYF. The CDR3 DNA sequence: TGTGCCAGACACAGCGAGCAGTACTTC.

The rearrangement joins TRBV2 to TRBJ1-5, with D maybe TRBD1 (6 bases). The CDR3 consists of 14 residues. Between the trimmed V and J ends, which lost 8 bases and 2 bases, there was a span of 13 bases. Germline assignment: CDR1 SNHLY and CDR2 FYNNEI. CDR3 amino acids: CASHGGHGNQPQHF. The CDR3, as DNA: TGTGCCAGCCACGGGGGGCATGGCAATCAGCCCCAGCATTTT.

The chain has TRBV28 and TRBJ1-4, with TRBD1 identical over 8 bases. The CDR3 is 13 amino acids. Germline CDR1 MDHEN, CDR2 SYDVKM. V was pared by 6 bases and J by 5 bases, with 2 bases of the junction left unmatched. CDR3 DNA sequence: TGTGCCAGCAGGAACAGGGGGAATGAAAAACTGTTTTTT. Residues: CASRNRGNEKLFF.

There are a few counts of this clone. The chain couples TRBV14 to TRBJ2-2, with 10 nucleotides matching TRBD2. The CDR3 is made up of 16 amino acids. Germline V lookup: CDR1 SGHDN, CDR2 FVKESK. V was pared by 4 bases and J by 1 base, with 3 bases of the junction left unmatched. CDR3 in amino acids: CASSLLAGGNTGELFF. The CDR3 DNA sequence: TGTGCCAGCAGCCTATTAGCGGGAGGGAACACCGGGGAGCTGTTTTTT.

Only one count was recorded for this clone. The chain employs TRBV9 and TRBJ2-3; 9 bases are shared with TRBD1. From germline, CDR1 is SGDLS and CDR2 YYNGEE. Trimming took 4 bases from V and 5 from J; bases not matched to a gene: 11. The length of the CDR3 is 16 residues. The CDR3 loop reads CASSPGTGGVKDTQYF. The CDR3 nucleotides read TGTGCCAGCAGCCCAGGCACAGGGGGCGTCAAAGATACGCAGTATTTT.

In its sample, this clone was seen a few times. V gene TRBV11-1 combines with J gene TRBJ2-3, with a weak D call TRBD2 (6 bases). Germline CDR1 SGHAT, CDR2 FQDESV (reference sequence). This CDR3 is built from 15 residues. The V gene lost 4 bases and the J gene lost 1 base, with 12 bases spanning the gap. The CDR3 sequence is CASSYRDLRTDTQYF. In nucleotides, the CDR3 is TGTGCCAGCAGCTACCGGGACTTACGCACAGATACGCAGTATTTT.

In its sample, this clone was seen a few times. The rearrangement uses TRBV27 and TRBJ2-1; 7 bases map to TRBD2. The CDR3 consists of 13 residues. With 7 bases clipped from V and 8 bases from J, the junction kept 8 bases outside the gene matches. The germline CDR1 and CDR2 sequences are MNHEY and SMNVEV (reference sequence). The CDR3 region is CASTWEGTDEQFF. The DNA of the CDR3 is TGTGCCAGCACCTGGGAGGGGACGGATGAGCAGTTCTTC.

This clone has just one count. The sample carries other DNA sequences with the same CDR3. The rearrangement joins TRBV29-1 to TRBJ2-5; D possibly corresponds to TRBD2 (5 bases). Germline values: CDR1 SQVTM, CDR2 ANQGSEA. The CDR3 has 13 amino acids. The V gene lost 7 bases and the J gene lost 3 bases, with 15 bases spanning the gap. The CDR3 nucleotides are TGCAGCGGATCTCGGGCTAGCAAAGAGACCCAGTACTTC. Protein product: CSGSRASKETQYF.